This TCR beta chain was found in a study of shared clonotypes between healthy human individuals. Findings of the study overall: At large depth, rarefaction still showed sorted-subset sequencing to be incomplete. Only a few donors were included, so the genetic and exposure-history diversity represented was limited. Relative to their counterparts shared across all four donors, non-shared clonotypes exhibited diminished generation probabilities.

The split of CD4+ cells yielded CD45RA+ naive and CD45RA-negative memory subsets. The method was immunoSEQ multiplex PCR; TCRdb's version includes in-frame clones alone and lacks a portion of them. The table records some 2.1 million clones, roughly 95% of them present only once. Concerning this clone itself: Its antigen is not known.

Sequencing was carried out using naive CD4+ T cells sorted from blood. Described subset: CD45RA+ positively selected. The receptor's source is a man between 18 and 35 years old in good health.

The DNA for the CDR3 is TGTGCCAGCAGTTTCTCGGACCGTTTGGGGGGTTATGGCTACACCTTC. It specifies CASSFSDRLGGYGYTF. The chain has TRBV27 and TRBJ1-2; maybe TRBD1 (5 bases). The CDR3 loop spans 16 amino acids. V lost 3 bases to trimming and J lost 5 bases, with 19 bases between them. Looked up from germline, CDR1 is MNHEY and CDR2 is SMNVEV (reference sequence).